These T cell receptor beta chains were read from a single sample in a study of regulatory T cells in long-lasting Graves disease. TCRdb called the multiplex PCR reads again in MiXCR, with one record for every CDR3 protein. The sample lists 510,000 or so distinct CDR3 sequences, 12% occurring once. This sample also belongs to another study, concerning T cells in Graves' hyperthyroidism and ophthalmopathy.

Here the sequenced sample was peripheral blood mononuclear cells (PBMCs), taken at new diagnosis, from a patient treated with antithyroid drugs. These receptors were taken from a woman in her twenties or thirties with Graves disease. Both conserved end residues are part of each CDR3. The order of the fields is V gene, clone size, D gene, J gene, CDR3 protein, CDR3 DNA. The D gene is left open where the match is weak. Rows may omit the clone size; those that give it use once, few, many or a size class.

TRBV20-1	few	-	TRBJ2-3	CSARPDRDYTDTQYF	TGCAGTGCTAGACCCGACAGAGATTACACAGATACGCAGTATTTT
TRBV18	many	TRBD1	TRBJ2-5	CASTSNRGPTQYF	TGTGCCAGCACAAGTAACAGGGGTCCGACCCAGTACTTC
TRBV5-1	few	TRBD2	TRBJ2-3	CASSFPSGRAPVRADTQYF	TGCGCCAGCAGCTTTCCTAGCGGGAGGGCCCCAGTTCGGGCAGATACGCAGTATTTT
TRBV11-2	many	-	TRBJ2-7	CASSLGRQTRMVDEQYF	TGTGCCAGCAGCCTCGGTCGGCAAACTAGGATGGTCGACGAGCAGTACTTC
TRBV3-1	-	-	TRBJ1-1	CASSQGHFTEAFF	TGTGCCAGCAGCCAAGGACACTTCACTGAAGCTTTCTTT
TRBV6-2/TRBV6-3	-	-	TRBJ2-1	CASTWISYNEQFF	TGTGCCAGCACGTGGATCTCCTACAATGAGCAGTTCTTC
TRBV11-3	few	TRBD1	TRBJ2-1	CASSPRGQVNNEQFF	TGTGCCAGCAGCCCCCGGGGACAGGTAAACAATGAGCAGTTCTTC
TRBV7-2	few	-	TRBJ1-2	CASSLGRLSYGYTF	TGTGCCAGCAGCTTAGGGAGACTGAGCTATGGCTACACCTTC
TRBV6-1	-	-	TRBJ1-5	CASTLTLSGSQPQHF	TGTGCCAGCACCCTTACTCTCAGCGGAAGTCAGCCCCAGCATTTT
TRBV27	many	TRBD1	TRBJ1-5	CASSYGQGRNQPQHF	TGTGCCAGCAGTTATGGACAGGGTCGAAATCAGCCCCAGCATTTT